These 18 T cell receptor beta chains originate from one sample sequenced in a study of T-cell memory formation after mild COVID-19. TCRdb ran MiXCR on the 5' RACE reads and lists one entry per CDR3 protein. The sample contains some 320,000 distinct CDR3 sequences, approximately 15% of which appear only once. Sequences were obtained from PBMCs or a T cell subset sorted from them (not recorded which). All receptors derive from a man aged 18 to 30 who had mild COVID-19 (a few samples of this study predate the infection). Cell type and time point are not known.

This clonotype was counted between two and nine times. The chain uses TRBV6-2 or TRBV6-3 and TRBJ2-2; 7 bases are shared with TRBD2. CDR1 and CDR2 (germline): MNHEY, SVGEGT. The V and J ends lost 10 bases and 0 bases, in that order; junction bases with no gene match: 5. The CDR3 spans 14 residues. The DNA of the CDR3 is TGTGCCACTCAACTAGCGTCGAACACCGGGGAGCTGTTTTTT. As protein: CATQLASNTGELFF.

The genes are TRBV4-3 and TRBJ2-1; D is ambiguous. The CDR3 has 15 amino acids. V was shortened by 2 bases and J by 2 bases, with 10 bases between the two germline ends. Per germline, CDR1 LGHNA and CDR2 YSLEER. CDR3 sequence reads: CASSQSPEPYNEQFF. The DNA for the CDR3 is TGCGCCAGCAGCCAAAGCCCCGAGCCCTACAATGAGCAGTTCTTC.

This chain connects TRBV12-3 or TRBV12-4 to TRBJ2-5; 12 positions match TRBD2. The ends lost 8 bases at V and 5 bases at J; junction bases unmatched: 9. CDR3 length equals 15 residues. The CDR3 sequence is CASSLAGGQGETQYF. The CDR3 nucleotides are TGTGCCAGCTCCCTAGCGGGGGGGCAAGGGGAGACCCAGTACTTC.

This chain uses TRBV10-3 with TRBJ1-5; maybe TRBD1 (5 bases). V lost 8 bases to trimming and J lost 4 bases, with 15 bases between them. CDR1 and CDR2 (germline): ENHRY, SYGVKD. This CDR3 has 14 residues. The CDR3 DNA follows: TGTGCCATCGGAGGGAGGCAGGGTAATCAGCCCCAGCATTTT. This sequence encodes CAIGGRQGNQPQHF.

The V gene is TRBV5-1, the J gene TRBJ1-1; 8 nucleotides agree with TRBD1. J lost 1 base, V lost 4 bases, and 6 bases had no gene match. The CDR3 loop spans 15 amino acids. Germline CDR1 and CDR2: SGHRS and YFSETQ. CDR3 in DNA: TGCGCCAGCAGCCCGTGGGGACAGGAGAACACTGAAGCTTTCTTT. Encoded protein: CASSPWGQENTEAFF.

This clonotype was observed a few times. The chain couples TRBV4-1 to TRBJ2-2; the D is unclear. The CDR3 consists of 13 residues. V gave up 10 bases and J gave up 3 bases, with 12 bases separating them. The germline CDR1 and CDR2 sequences are MGHRA and YSYEKL. The CDR3 coding sequence is TGCGCCACAAGTCGGGTAGACACCGGGGAGCTGTTTTTT. This translates into CATSRVDTGELFF.

V usage is TRBV5-6 and J usage is TRBJ2-5; D possibly corresponds to TRBD1 (5 bases). CDR1 and CDR2 (germline): SGHDT, YYEEEE. The CDR3 covers 14 residues. Trimming took 3 bases from V and 5 from J, leaving 14 bases between them. The CDR3 reads CASSSLTVGETQYF. As DNA, the CDR3 is TGTGCCAGCAGCTCTTTGACAGTGGGGGAGACCCAGTACTTC.

This clonotype was picked up a small number of times. V is TRBV2 and J is TRBJ2-1; D is tentatively TRBD1 or TRBD2 (5 bases each). The CDR3 covers 16 residues. V shed 7 bases and J shed 3 bases, with 19 bases lying between them. From germline, CDR1 is SNHLY and CDR2 FYNNEI. CDR3 loop: CASTGSGTTFYNEQFF. The CDR3, as DNA: TGTGCCAGCACGGGGTCCGGGACGACTTTCTACAATGAGCAGTTCTTC. The variable domain in full, with the rest retrieved from reference TRBV2 and TRBJ2-1, is EPEVTQTPSHQVTQMGQEVILRCVPISNHLYFYWYRQILGQKVEFLVSFYNNEISEKSEIFDDQFSVERPDGSNFTLKIRSTKLEDSAMYFCASTGSGTTFYNEQFFGPGTRLTVL.

The rearrangement links TRBV10-3 to TRBJ2-3; a weak D match, TRBD2 (7 bases). V dropped 6 bases and J dropped 4 bases, with 14 bases sitting between them. CDR3 length equals 14 residues. CDR1 and CDR2 (germline): ENHRY, SYGVKD. Here the CDR3 DNA reads TGTGCCATCAGGGGGGGGGCTAAGGCAGATACGCAGTATTTT. Protein sequence: CAIRGGAKADTQYF.

This clonotype was counted only a few times. Being one base from a much bigger clone, this may be a read error. The rearrangement joins TRBV4-2 to TRBJ1-2, with D hard to call. Germline CDR1 reads LGHNA; CDR2 reads YNFKEQ. The CDR3 consists of 12 residues. Deletions cut 0 bases from V and 1 base from J, with 0 bases between. As DNA, the CDR3 is TGTGCCAGCAGCCAAGATAACTATGGCTACACCTTC. This gives the protein CASSQDNYGYTF.

J is TRBJ1-2 and V is TRBV20-1; D perhaps matches TRBD1 (5 bases). The CDR3 spans 14 residues. The germline CDR1 and CDR2 sequences are DFQATT and SNEGSKA (reference sequence). Trimming removed 3 bases at V and 3 bases at J, with 14 bases between. CDR3 in amino acids: CSARQPGSDYGYTF. CDR3 DNA sequence: TGCAGTGCTAGGCAGCCAGGGAGTGACTATGGCTACACCTTC.

J is TRBJ1-3 and V is TRBV6-6; possible D gene TRBD1, 6 bases. Germline CDR1 MNHNY, CDR2 SVGAGI (reference sequence). V gave up 10 bases and J gave up 0 bases, with 16 bases separating them. CDR3 length: 15 amino acids. The CDR3: CAIGGTPHSGNTIYF. DNA for the CDR3: TGTGCCATCGGCGGGACACCACACTCTGGAAACACCATATATTTT.

In its sample, this clonotype was seen a few times. The chain couples TRBV20-1 to TRBJ2-5; the match to TRBD1 covers 11 bases. The CDR3 is 13 amino acids. V trimming: 7 bases; J trimming: 6 bases; junction bases outside the gene matches: 7. Germline V lookup: CDR1 DFQATT, CDR2 SNEGSKA (reference sequence). CDR3 sequence (DNA): TGCAGTGTCCCGGACAGGGGGCACAAGACCCAGTACTTC. This gives the protein CSVPDRGHKTQYF.

V and J are TRBV28 and TRBJ1-2; D gene uncertain. This CDR3 is 12 amino acids long. With 7 bases removed from V and 2 bases from J, the gap between germline ends came to 8 bases. Per germline, CDR1 MDHEN and CDR2 SYDVKM. The CDR3 DNA sequence: TGTGCCAGCATAGGGCAGAACTATGGCTACACCTTC. This translates into CASIGQNYGYTF.

This clonotype was seen more than once but under ten times. This chain uses TRBV20-1 with TRBJ2-7; TRBD1 aligns across 7 bases. Germline CDR1 is DFQATT and CDR2 is SNEGSKA (reference sequence). This CDR3 is 12 amino acids long. DNA for the CDR3: TGCAGCGCACGACAGGGTCCCTACGAGCAGTACGTC. It specifies CSARQGPYEQYV.

DNA of the CDR3: TGCGCCAGCCTCGGGGCGGGCTCCTACAATGAGCAGTTCTTC. Protein: CASLGAGSYNEQFF. The rearrangement links TRBV5-1 to TRBJ2-1, with D perhaps TRBD1 or TRBD2 (5 bases each). Trimming shortened V by 7 bases and J by 0 bases, and 11 bases separated the two germline ends. The CDR3 extends over 14 amino acids. Germline V gene data show CDR1 as SGHRS and CDR2 as YFSETQ.

V and J are TRBV7-2 and TRBJ2-3; TRBD2 agrees at 7 bases. The germline gives CDR1 SGHTA, CDR2 FQGNSA. The CDR3 loop spans 14 amino acids. V dropped 5 bases and J dropped 5; count of bases not matched to a gene: 7. The DNA for the CDR3 is TGTGCCAGCAGCGTACCAGGGACTATAGATACGCAGTATTTT. Encoded protein: CASSVPGTIDTQYF.

This clonotype was recorded a few times. This chain uses TRBV7-2 with TRBJ2-7; TRBD1 matches 9 bases. The CDR3 has 13 residues. Per the germline V gene, CDR1 is SGHTA and CDR2 is FQGNSA. J was trimmed by 7 bases and V by 5 bases; bases with no gene match: 6. CDR3: CASSRDRESEQYV. The CDR3 DNA reads as TGTGCCAGCAGCCGGGACAGGGAGTCGGAGCAGTACGTC.